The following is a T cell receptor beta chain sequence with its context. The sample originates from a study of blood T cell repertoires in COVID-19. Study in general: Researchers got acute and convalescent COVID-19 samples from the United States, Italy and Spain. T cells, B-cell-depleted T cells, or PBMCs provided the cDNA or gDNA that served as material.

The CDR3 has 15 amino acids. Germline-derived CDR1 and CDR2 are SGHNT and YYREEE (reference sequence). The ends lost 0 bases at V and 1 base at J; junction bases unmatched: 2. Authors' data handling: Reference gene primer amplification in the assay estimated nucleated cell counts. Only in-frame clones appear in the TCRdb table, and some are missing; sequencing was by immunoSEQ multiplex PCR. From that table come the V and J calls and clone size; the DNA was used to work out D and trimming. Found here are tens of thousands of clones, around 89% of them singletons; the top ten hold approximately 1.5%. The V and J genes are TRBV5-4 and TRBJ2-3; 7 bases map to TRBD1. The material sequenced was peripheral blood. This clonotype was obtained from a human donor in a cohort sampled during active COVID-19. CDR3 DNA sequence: TGTGCCAGCAGCTTGGGAGACAGGGGCACAGATACGCAGTATTTT. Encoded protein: CASSLGDRGTDTQYF.